The sequence of this T cell receptor (beta chain) was determined in a study of blood T cells in healthy people across ages. Those donating, healthy Caucasian individuals from Russia, were aged roughly 6 to 100. This clonotype showed up many times. Antigen: not known. Trimming shortened V by 6 bases and J by 6 bases, and 18 bases separated the two germline ends. The length of the CDR3 is 14 residues. CDR1 is SNHLY and CDR2 is FYNNEI in the germline V gene. Study-level findings and limits: Estimated diversity, derived from one million T cells, was regarded as an underestimate. Donors of long life had a larger count of naive CD4+ cells and greater diversity than aged donors.

Through a sample-barcoded 5' primer and a J-beta primer mix, a second PCR was run for roughly 7 to 12 cycles. Each single sample gave us at least 3 million CDR3-containing paired-end reads. TCRdb independently ran MiXCR on the 5' RACE reads; one entry per CDR3 protein. Counted here are 550,000 to 650,000 distinct CDR3 sequences, 25% to 35% occurring once; the ten biggest clones make up approximately 14%. The TCR sequence derives from a woman at least 80 years old in good health. The rearrangement links TRBV2 to TRBJ2-7, with TRBD1 as a possible D gene (6 bases). Sequences were obtained from blood. Written as DNA, the CDR3 is TGTGCCAGCAGGGTTGGGGGCACCGGTTTCGAGCAGTACTTC. Translation: CASRVGGTGFEQYF.